The TCR beta chain under discussion was sequenced for a study of blood T cell repertoires in COVID-19 (dated by TCRdb to between 2020 and 2021). At the level of the whole study: Samples covering the acute and convalescent phases of COVID-19 were provided by collaborators in the United States, Italy and Spain. The material from the prospective study consisted of cDNA or gDNA derived from T cells, B-cell-depleted T cells, or PBMCs. The dataset comprised deeply sampled blood TCRbeta repertoires from subjects exposed to, actively infected with, or recovered from COVID-19. A freely available public database, intended as a resource for researchers studying the immune response to SARS-CoV-2, is where the repertoires were released. Samples were obtained from the ongoing ImmuneRACE study (first 160 participants) and from 1,200 or so subjects provided by 6 global collaborators. Nearly every sample came with metadata listing a de-identified subject ID, COVID-19 status, age in years and sex. Where available, HLA class I and class II types were obtained from metadata supplied by the sample provider rather than from assay-based typing. The study at large found these results: How much clinical and demographic metadata was included differed by source and by participant, and the metadata was provided uncurated.

TCRbeta CDR3 regions were amplified from genomic DNA using the immunoSEQ Assay, a bias-controlled multiplex PCR. Turning to the authors' computational methods: Within the assay, amplification of reference gene primers was used to estimate how many nucleated cells each sample contained. To quantify the absolute abundance of each unique TCRbeta CDR3 rearrangement, sequence reads were collapsed and filtered. Productive Simpson clonality was computed per sample as the square root of Simpson's diversity index over productive rearrangements. The table comes from immuneACCESS by way of TCRdb, which keeps in-frame sequences with V and J called. Part of the clones is missing from these tables; in studies checked, under half for an unresolved V gene and the rest for unknown reasons. For V, J and clone size, that table is used; D and trimming come from the DNA. The sample table shows some 98,000 clones, and 70% to 85% are seen once. Under 13% of the sample comes from the top ten.

Reading from cysteine to phenylalanine, the CDR3 counts 17 amino acids. Only the CDR3 DNA stays, 51 bases, in frame from base 1. The germline V gene yields SGHVS for CDR1 and FQNEAQ for CDR2. V is trimmed back by 2 bases and J by 0 bases, and the junction contains 4 bases that no gene match accounts for. As for this clone: There is no known antigen for this receptor. No base quality information exists; no much larger clone differs at one position.

The collaborating institutions used their own protocols to collect whole blood in K2EDTA tubes. For TCRbeta analysis, collaborator samples were shipped as frozen whole blood, as isolated PBMCs, or as DNA extracted from either sample type. This clonotype was obtained from a man aged 70 or older with active or convalescent COVID-19. The specimen was peripheral blood. This receptor chain uses TRBV7-8 and TRBJ2-1, with 10 middle bases fitting TRBD2. The sequenced DNA is TGTGCCAGCAGCTTATCACTAGCGGGGAGCTCCTACAATGAGCAGTTCTTC. This is translated as CASSLSLAGSSYNEQFF.